This TCR beta chain was documented in a study of shared clonotypes between healthy human individuals. The overall study: Participating donors consisted of two women and a few men aged 18 to 49.

Data came from immunoSEQ multiplex PCR; TCRdb stores just in-frame clones and leaves some out. The sample has millions of clones, around 94% seen once. The sequenced material came from naive CD4+ T cells sorted from blood. Described subset: CD45RA+ positively selected. The origin of this receptor is a man aged 18-30 years in good health.

The CDR3 region has the DNA TGTGCCTGGAGTCACGAGGGGGGGCAGTACTTC. Its protein is CAWSHEGGQYF. The chain couples TRBV30 to TRBJ2-7; D tentatively fits TRBD1 or TRBD2 (6 bases each). The CDR3 totals 11 residues. Per the germline V gene, CDR1 is GTSNPN and CDR2 is SVGIG (reference sequence). Trimming removed 2 bases at V and 9 bases at J, with 11 bases between.